This TCR beta chain is from a study of T cells in Graves' hyperthyroidism and ophthalmopathy. Study observations and caveats: Blood also contained most expanded thyroid clonotypes above 0.001.

The investigators amplified TCR beta CDR3 regions from RNA transcripts. TCR CDR3 underwent first-round RT-PCR with the HTBI primer set. TCRdb fed the multiplex PCR reads into MiXCR, producing one record per CDR3 protein. Of approximately 400,000 distinct CDR3 sequences listed, more than 15% are singletons. V was clipped by 1 base and J by 4 bases; unmatched bases: 6. CDR1 is LGHDT, CDR2 YNNKEL, per germline (reference sequence). CDR3 length: 15 amino acids. This clonotype showed up many times. What it recognizes is unknown. V is TRBV3-1 and J is TRBJ2-7; 8 nucleotides match TRBD2. This TCR came from a woman under 30 with Graves' hyperthyroidism that later progressed to Graves' ophthalmopathy. Sample: blood. CDR3 bases: TGTGCCAGCAGCCAAGGTGATAGCGGGAATTACGAGCAGTACTTC. This encodes CASSQGDSGNYEQYF.